This is a list of T cell receptor beta chains from one sample in a study of blood T cell repertoires in COVID-19. Sequencing was performed with immunoSEQ multiplex PCR; in TCRdb, only in-frame clones are kept and a portion is missing. The sample yields 150,000 to 200,000 clones, around 83% seen once. Sample: PBMCs or T cells enriched from blood (not recorded which). Every receptor here comes from a man aged 50 to 59 who had recovered from COVID-19. Each CDR3 is given with its conserved first and last residue. A D gene is named only where the DNA matches it firmly. A clone size is listed for some rows: how often the clone was seen (once, few, many), or a class if it is expanded.

v_call,d_call,j_call,clone_size,cdr3_nt,cdr3_aa
TRBV12-3/TRBV12-4,NA,TRBJ1-4,NA,TGTGCCAGCAACCAGGGGTTCCGGGAAAAACTGTTTTTT,CASNQGFREKLFF
TRBV5-8,TRBD2,TRBJ2-3,NA,TGTGCCAGCAGCGCAGGACTAGCGGGGTCGGATACGCAGTATTTT,CASSAGLAGSDTQYF
TRBV5-1,NA,TRBJ2-2,NA,TGCGCCAGCAGCTTGTCGACACAGAACACCGGGGAGCTGTTTTTT,CASSLSTQNTGELFF
TRBV4-1,NA,TRBJ1-1,NA,TGCGCCAGCAGCCAGGAGGAACGACGGTGGCAGACTGAAGCTTTCTTT,CASSQEERRWQTEAFF
TRBV6-1,TRBD1,TRBJ1-4,NA,TGTGCCAGCAGTGCGAGGACAGGGAGGATGCAAACTAATGAAAAACTGTTTTTT,CASSARTGRMQTNEKLFF
TRBV9,TRBD1,TRBJ2-7,NA,TGTGCCAGCAGCAGAGGGGCAGGGGAACAGGGGGAGCAGTACTTC,CASSRGAGEQGEQYF
TRBV12-3/TRBV12-4,TRBD1,TRBJ2-7,NA,TGTGCCAGCCAAATGACAGGGGGTTATGAGCAGTACTTC,CASQMTGGYEQYF
TRBV18,NA,TRBJ1-1,NA,TGTGCCAGCTCACCACCGGGGGCGCTCGGAGCTTTCTTT,CASSPPGALGAFF
TRBV12-3/TRBV12-4,NA,TRBJ1-1,NA,TGTGCCAGCAGAGCAGGGGTAGCTGAAGCTTTCTTT,CASRAGVAEAFF
TRBV4-2,NA,TRBJ2-2,NA,TGTGCCAGCAGCCAAGACGGGGTAGAGGCCGGGGAGCTGTTTTTT,CASSQDGVEAGELFF
TRBV6-5,NA,TRBJ2-3,NA,TGTGCCAGCAGTTACTCGATCAGGCGGGTGTTGGATACGCAGTATTTT,CASSYSIRRVLDTQYF
TRBV19,NA,TRBJ1-5,NA,TGTGCCAGTAGTAGACAGGTTCTTAGCAATCAGCCCCAGCATTTT,CASSRQVLSNQPQHF
TRBV29-1,NA,TRBJ1-3,NA,TGCAGCGTTGAACTTACGGGAGTAATCTCTGGAAACACCATATATTTT,CSVELTGVISGNTIYF
TRBV19,TRBD2,TRBJ2-5,NA,TGTGCCACCAGCCGGGGACTAGCGGGGGGGCAAGTTAGGGAGACCCAGTACTTC,CATSRGLAGGQVRETQYF
TRBV6-5,NA,TRBJ1-2,NA,TGTGCCAGCAGACGGGCGGGGGATGGCTACACCTTC,CASRRAGDGYTF
TRBV19,NA,TRBJ1-1,NA,TGTGCCAGTAGTAACCAGGGTAGCACTGAAGCTTTCTTT,CASSNQGSTEAFF
TRBV11-3,NA,TRBJ2-2,NA,TGTGCCAGTGGGGGGACAGACACCGGGGAGCTGTTTTTT,CASGGTDTGELFF
TRBV28,TRBD1,TRBJ2-1,NA,TGTGCCAGCAGTCCCGGGACAGGGGGATACAATGAGCAGTTCTTC,CASSPGTGGYNEQFF
TRBV3-1/TRBV3-2,NA,TRBJ1-5,NA,TGTGCCAGCAGCTCCCCAGGGTCCAATCAGCCCCAGCATTTT,CASSSPGSNQPQHF
TRBV5-1,NA,TRBJ2-5,NA,TGCGCCAGCAGCCCCCCCGGGGTCCAAGAGACCCAGTACTTC,CASSPPGVQETQYF
TRBV5-1,NA,TRBJ1-2,NA,TGCGCCAGCAGACAGGGCACATCTGACTATGGCTACACCTTC,CASRQGTSDYGYTF
TRBV15,TRBD1,TRBJ1-2,NA,TGTGCCACCAGCAGAGCCCAGGGGGAAAACTATGGCTACACCTTC,CATSRAQGENYGYTF
TRBV6-5,TRBD1,TRBJ1-3,NA,TGTGCCAGCAGTCTGCGGACAGGCTCTGGAAACACCATATATTTT,CASSLRTGSGNTIYF
TRBV5-1,TRBD1,TRBJ1-6,NA,TGCGCCAGCAGCGCCGGGTTTGAGGGGGCTTCACCCCTCCACTTT,CASSAGFEGASPLHF
TRBV7-8,NA,TRBJ1-1,NA,TGTGCCAGCAGCCTCAAGAGCAACACTGAAGCTTTCTTT,CASSLKSNTEAFF
TRBV30,TRBD1,TRBJ1-2,NA,TGTGCCCGGATCCGGGACAGGGGATATGGCTACACCTTC,CARIRDRGYGYTF
TRBV6-5,NA,TRBJ2-5,NA,TGTGCCAGCAGTTACTCACAGGAGAGGTCTTTAGACTTC,CASSYSQERSLDF
TRBV5-1,NA,TRBJ1-1,NA,TGCGCCAGCAGCTTTCCTCAGGGAGGCACTGAAGCTTTCTTT,CASSFPQGGTEAFF
TRBV24-1,TRBD1,TRBJ1-2,many,TGTGCCACCAGTGACCAGGGACAGGGAAATGGCTACACCTTC,CATSDQGQGNGYTF
TRBV24-1,TRBD1,TRBJ2-3,few,TGTGCCACCAGTGATCAGGGGGCGGATACGCAGTATTTT,CATSDQGADTQYF
TRBV11-2,NA,TRBJ2-1,NA,TGTGCCAGCAGAGCGCCCCAGGTAGGGGTCACCTACAATGAGCAGTTCTTC,CASRAPQVGVTYNEQFF
TRBV6-5,NA,TRBJ2-7,once,TGTGCCACATGGGCCGTCAGGGATTCCACCTACGAGCAGTACTTC,CATWAVRDSTYEQYF
TRBV2,NA,TRBJ2-3,NA,TGTGCCAGCAGCTTCAGGGATTTAGATACGCAGTATTTT,CASSFRDLDTQYF
TRBV18,NA,TRBJ2-4,NA,TGTGCCAGCTCACAAGGGGTAGACAAAAACATTCAGTACTTC,CASSQGVDKNIQYF
TRBV5-4,NA,TRBJ1-1,few,TGTGCCAGCAGCGAGGACACCAAAAACACTGAAGCTTTCTTT,CASSEDTKNTEAFF
TRBV5-4,TRBD2,TRBJ2-5,NA,TGTGCCAGCAGCTTGGAACTAGCGGGGCCGTCAGAGACCCAGTACTTC,CASSLELAGPSETQYF
TRBV4-1,TRBD2,TRBJ2-1,NA,TGCGCCAGCAGCCAAGGACTAGCGGGGGCCTACAATGAGCAGTTCTTC,CASSQGLAGAYNEQFF
TRBV2,TRBD1,TRBJ1-3,once,TGTGCCAGCAGAACCGGGACAGCGATATCCCTCTCTGGAAACACCATATATTTT,CASRTGTAISLSGNTIYF
TRBV2,TRBD2,TRBJ2-7,NA,TGTGCCAGCAGCGCTCTAGCGGGGGAGCAGTACTTC,CASSALAGEQYF